These 23 T cell receptor beta chains came from one sample sequenced in a study of T-cell memory formation after mild COVID-19. TCRdb re-called the 5' RACE reads with MiXCR, one entry per CDR3 protein. Among roughly 450,000 distinct CDR3 sequences listed, about 20% were seen once. The sequenced sample consisted of PBMCs or a T cell subset sorted from them (not recorded which). The receptors derive from an adult woman who had mild COVID-19 (a few samples of this study predate the infection). Cell type and time point are not known.

The table lists this clonotype with a few counts. CDR3 sequence reads: CASSYSGTGGGNTIYF. As DNA, the CDR3 is TGTGCCAGCAGTTACTCTGGGACAGGGGGCGGAAACACCATATATTTT. The chain couples TRBV6-5 to TRBJ1-3; 12 bases agree with TRBD1. V was pared by 0 bases and J by 4 bases, with 1 base of the junction left unmatched. The CDR3 runs to 16 residues. Germline V gives CDR1 MNHEY, CDR2 SVGAGI.

This clonotype was counted a few times. This sequence joins TRBV7-9 and TRBJ1-5, with a weak D call TRBD1 (5 bases). CDR1 and CDR2 (germline): SEHNR, FQNEAQ (reference sequence). Trimming pared 1 base from V and 7 bases from J, leaving 11 bases between. CDR3 length: 14 amino acids. The CDR3 DNA is TGTGCCAGCAGCTTAGGTCTAGGGGAACAGCCCCAGCATTTT. As protein: CASSLGLGEQPQHF.

This clonotype was picked up many times. The V and J genes are TRBV12-3 or TRBV12-4 and TRBJ2-3, with TRBD2 matching 9 bases. J gave up 4 bases and V 4 bases, and 9 bases lay outside the gene matches. The CDR3 is 16 residues long. The CDR3 DNA reads as TGTGCCAGCAGTTCCTACGAAGCGGGGGGCCCAGATACGCAGTATTTT. Protein product: CASSSYEAGGPDTQYF.

The V gene is TRBV24-1, the J gene TRBJ2-1, with TRBD1 matching over 8 bases. The CDR3 runs to 15 residues. CDR1 and CDR2 from the germline V gene are KGHDR and SFDVKD. V was clipped by 2 bases and J by 4 bases; unmatched bases: 3. CDR3 nucleotides: TGTGCCACCAGTGATTGGACAGGGCCATACAATGAGCAGTTCTTC. Amino acid sequence: CATSDWTGPYNEQFF.

This clonotype has just a few counts. The rearrangement uses TRBV10-3 and TRBJ2-3, with D possibly TRBD2 on 6 matching bases. V was shortened by 7 bases and J by 2 bases, with 19 bases between the two germline ends. CDR3 length equals 16 residues. Germline values: CDR1 ENHRY, CDR2 SYGVKD. The CDR3 here is CAIKAGNSGDTDTQYF. CDR3 nucleotides: TGTGCCATCAAGGCTGGTAATTCGGGGGACACAGATACGCAGTATTTT.

This CDR3 is CAWSVLANQPQHF. In DNA, the CDR3 is TGTGCCTGGAGTGTACTTGCCAATCAGCCCCAGCATTTT. J is TRBJ1-5 and V is TRBV30; D is unclear. Germline CDR1 and CDR2: GTSNPN and SVGIG (reference sequence). The germline V and J ends were trimmed by 0 bases and 3 bases, with 6 bases remaining between them. This CDR3 is 13 amino acids long. Full variable domain (outside the CDR3, taken from reference TRBV30 and TRBJ1-5): SQTIHQWPATLVQPVGSPLSLECTVEGTSNPNLYWYRQAAGRGLQLLFYSVGIGQISSEVPQNLSASRPQDRQFILSSKKLLLSDSGFYLCAWSVLANQPQHFGDGTRLSIL.

This clonotype was counted between two and nine times. This chain connects TRBV7-9 to TRBJ2-4, with unresolved D. V was trimmed by 1 base and J by 6 bases, leaving 7 bases between them. Germline V gene data show CDR1 as SEHNR and CDR2 as FQNEAQ (reference sequence). CDR3 length: 13 residues. This chain's CDR3 is CASSLVDGNIQYF. The CDR3 DNA reads TGTGCCAGCAGCTTAGTGGACGGAAACATTCAGTACTTC.

V usage is TRBV5-1 and J usage is TRBJ2-7; D is possibly TRBD1 or TRBD2 (5 bases each). Trimming removed 0 bases from V and 5 bases from J, with 12 bases in between. Germline V lookup: CDR1 SGHRS, CDR2 YFSETQ. The CDR3 is made up of 14 amino acids. For the CDR3, the DNA is TGCGCCAGCAGCTTGGGTGCAGGGACCCACGAGCAGTACTTC. Translating it yields CASSLGAGTHEQYF.

The table lists this clonotype with a few counts. The chain is built from TRBV20-1 and TRBJ2-1, with 11 bases lining up with TRBD2. The J segment lost 2 bases and the V segment lost 3 bases, leaving 6 bases of the junction unmatched. The CDR3 loop spans 16 amino acids. Per germline, CDR1 DFQATT and CDR2 SNEGSKA (reference sequence). The CDR3 DNA is TGCAGTGCTAGGAAGGTGACTAGCGGGGCCTACAATGAGCAGTTCTTC. Protein: CSARKVTSGAYNEQFF.

This clonotype has a handful of counts. V and J are TRBV29-1 and TRBJ2-1, with 7 bases that match TRBD1. V lost 6 bases, J lost 3 bases, and 8 bases stayed unmatched. The germline CDR1 and CDR2 sequences are SQVTM and ANQGSEA. CDR3 length: 14 residues. The CDR3 is CSVSGTVIYNEQFF. CDR3 sequence (DNA): TGCAGCGTGTCCGGGACAGTGATCTACAATGAGCAGTTCTTC.

This chain uses TRBV6-6 with TRBJ2-1; 8 bases agree with TRBD2. The CDR3 has 15 residues. Trimming took 4 bases from V and 7 from J; bases not matched to a gene: 9. Germline V gives CDR1 MNHNY, CDR2 SVGAGI (reference sequence). CDR3 nucleotides: TGTGCCAGCAGTTCTACGGGAGGGGTCGGGAATGAGCAGTTCTTC. Translating it yields CASSSTGGVGNEQFF.

J is TRBJ2-3 and V is TRBV7-3; D is unclear. Trimming left V 0 bases short and J 6 bases short, with 7 bases between. The CDR3 is 13 amino acids. Germline CDR1 reads SGHTA; CDR2 reads FQGTGA. The CDR3 DNA sequence: TGTGCCAGCAGCTTAACGGCAGTCGATACGCAGTATTTT. Translated, it gives CASSLTAVDTQYF.

This clonotype was seen repeatedly, ten times or more. This chain links TRBV7-8 with TRBJ2-1; no reliable D call. CDR3 length: 11 residues. The V gene's germline CDR1 is SGHVS and CDR2 FQNEAQ. Trimming removed 5 bases from V and 6 bases from J, with 5 bases in between. The CDR3 nucleotides read TGTGCCAGCAGCCGGAGCAATGAGCAGTTCTTC. Its translation: CASSRSNEQFF. Drawing the rest from reference TRBV7-8 and TRBJ2-1, the complete variable domain is GAGVSQSPRYKVAKRGQDVALRCDPISGHVSLFWYQQALGQGPEFLTYFQNEAQLDKSGLPSDRFFAERPEGSVSTLKIQRTQQEDSAVYLCASSRSNEQFFGPGTRLTVL.

This clonotype was picked up a small number of times. CDR3 loop: CASSAKIGQGIYEQYF. CDR3 in DNA: TGTGCCAGCAGCGCCAAGATTGGGCAGGGGATATACGAGCAGTACTTC. The chain combines TRBV9 with TRBJ2-7; weak D call: TRBD1 (6 bases). V was cut by 3 bases and J by 4 bases, with 20 bases left in between. Germline loops: CDR1 SGDLS, CDR2 YYNGEE. There are 16 residues in the CDR3.

This clonotype was seen a handful of times. The CDR3 bases are TGTGCCAGCAGTTACGGACCTTTAGCGGACGAGCAGTACTTC. Translated: CASSYGPLADEQYF. The gene calls are TRBV6-2 or TRBV6-3 and TRBJ2-7, with D perhaps matching TRBD2 (6 bases). The CDR3 extends over 14 amino acids. Germline lookup yields CDR1 MNHEY and CDR2 SVGEGT. Trimming stripped 2 bases from V and 5 bases from J, with 13 bases between.

In its sample, this clonotype was seen a few times. This CDR3 is CASSQATAGGRKQFF. CDR3 sequence (DNA): TGCGCCAGCAGCCAAGCGACGGCGGGAGGCAGGAAGCAGTTCTTC. This chain links TRBV4-1 with TRBJ2-1; 8 nucleotides line up with TRBD2. V trimming: 1 base; J trimming: 11 bases; junction bases outside the gene matches: 10. Germline CDR1 MGHRA, CDR2 YSYEKL. CDR3 length equals 15 residues.

This chain links TRBV3-1 with TRBJ2-3; 7 bases agree with TRBD1. V shed 6 bases, J shed 5 bases, and the junction held 11 bases outside the gene matches. Germline CDR1 LGHDT, CDR2 YNNKEL (reference sequence). CDR3 length: 15 residues. CDR3 nucleotide sequence: TGTGCCAGCAGAAGGACAGGAACCGGAGGAGATACGCAGTATTTT. This gives the protein CASRRTGTGGDTQYF.

The chain couples TRBV2 to TRBJ1-1; D ambiguous. Trimming removed 6 bases from V and 1 base from J, with 15 bases in between. The CDR3 loop spans 15 amino acids. Per the germline V gene, CDR1 is SNHLY and CDR2 is FYNNEI. Here the CDR3 reads CASRVEGMTNTEAFF. The CDR3 DNA sequence: TGTGCCAGCAGAGTAGAGGGTATGACGAACACTGAAGCTTTCTTT.

The chain recombines TRBV5-4 with TRBJ1-1, with D unresolved. CDR3 length: 12 amino acids. Trimming cost V 2 bases and J 8 bases, with 10 bases left between them. Germline lookup yields CDR1 SGHNT and CDR2 YYREEE (reference sequence). The CDR3 sequence is CASSFNNGEAFF. CDR3 coding DNA: TGTGCCAGCAGCTTTAATAACGGGGAAGCTTTCTTT.

This clonotype occurred a few times. V usage is TRBV2 and J usage is TRBJ1-2, with 11 bases matching TRBD1. Germline lookup yields CDR1 SNHLY and CDR2 FYNNEI. The junction had 11 bases not matched to a gene; V was cut back by 1 base and J by 7 bases. The CDR3 loop spans 17 amino acids. This CDR3 reads CASSEVDRGLPIAGYTF. The CDR3 region has the DNA TGTGCCAGCAGTGAAGTGGACAGGGGGCTCCCTATAGCTGGCTACACCTTC. Combining the CDR3 with reference TRBV2 and TRBJ1-2 gives the whole variable domain EPEVTQTPSHQVTQMGQEVILRCVPISNHLYFYWYRQILGQKVEFLVSFYNNEISEKSEIFDDQFSVERPDGSNFTLKIRSTKLEDSAMYFCASSEVDRGLPIAGYTFGSGTRLTVV.

This chain connects TRBV6-2 or TRBV6-3 to TRBJ2-1, with D perhaps TRBD1 (6 bases). The germline V and J ends were trimmed by 8 bases and 7 bases, with 18 bases remaining between them. The CDR3 spans 14 residues. CDR1 is MNHEY and CDR2 is SVGEGT in the germline V gene. This CDR3 is CASGETGKRNEQFF. CDR3 DNA sequence: TGTGCCAGCGGTGAAACAGGGAAGAGGAATGAGCAGTTCTTC.

The chain has TRBV28 and TRBJ2-3; 10 bases agree with TRBD1. J lost 5 bases, V lost 6 bases, and 5 bases had no gene match. This CDR3 is built from 14 residues. Germline V gives CDR1 MDHEN, CDR2 SYDVKM. In DNA, the CDR3 is TGTGCCAGCAGATTGACAGGGGGCAAAGATACGCAGTATTTT. Amino acid sequence: CASRLTGGKDTQYF.

This clonotype was found a few times. The gene calls are TRBV24-1 and TRBJ2-3, with 7 bases that match TRBD2. V lost 0 bases and J lost 5; bases outside the gene matches: 10. Per germline, CDR1 KGHDR and CDR2 SFDVKD. The CDR3 runs to 17 residues. CDR3 amino acids: CATSDLPVGSGVDTQYF. The CDR3, as DNA: TGTGCCACCAGTGATTTGCCTGTTGGGAGCGGGGTAGATACGCAGTATTTT.